Shown below are 27 T cell receptor beta chains from a single sample sequenced in a study of blood T cell repertoires in COVID-19. Clones were sequenced by immunoSEQ multiplex PCR, and TCRdb holds only the in-frame ones, with some missing. The sample consists of under 250,000 clones, approximately 83% of them appearing once. The sample taken for sequencing was peripheral blood. The receptors originated from a woman younger than 45 who had recovered from COVID-19.

The chain joins TRBV6-5 to TRBJ2-2; D may be TRBD1 (6 bases). This CDR3 comprises 13 residues. CDR1 MNHEY and CDR2 SVGAGI come from the germline V gene. The V gene lost 6 bases and the J gene lost 5 bases, with 10 bases spanning the gap. CDR3 sequence reads: CASRHRETGELFF. CDR3 DNA sequence: TGTGCCAGCAGGCACAGGGAAACCGGGGAGCTGTTTTTT.

J is TRBJ2-5 and V is TRBV7-3; TRBD1 aligns across 9 bases. Germline V gives CDR1 SGHTA, CDR2 FQGTGA. The CDR3 is made up of 13 amino acids. The J segment lost 4 bases and the V segment lost 5 bases, leaving 2 bases of the junction unmatched. Here the CDR3 DNA reads TGTGCCAGCAGCGCGGGACAGGGAGAGACCCAGTACTTC. It encodes CASSAGQGETQYF.

The chain carries TRBV11-2 and TRBJ1-6; D ambiguous. In germline, CDR1 is SGHAT, CDR2 FQNNGV. This CDR3 has 15 residues. The ends were cut back, 3 bases at V and 7 bases at J, with 13 bases in the middle. The CDR3 region is CASSFAREPNSPLHF. In DNA, the CDR3 is TGTGCCAGCAGCTTCGCTCGGGAACCGAATTCACCCCTCCACTTT.

Here the CDR3 DNA reads TGTGCCAGCAGCTCCGGACTGAACAATGAGCAGTTCTTC. Protein sequence: CASSSGLNNEQFF. The chain recombines TRBV7-3 with TRBJ2-1, with D possibly being TRBD2 (5 bases). Trimming took 4 bases from V and 5 from J, leaving 9 bases between them. The CDR3 is 13 amino acids. The germline CDR1 and CDR2 sequences are SGHTA and FQGTGA.

In DNA, the CDR3 is TGTGCCTGGAGTGACAAGTACGAGCAGTACTTC. The encoded protein is CAWSDKYEQYF. The chain is built from TRBV30 and TRBJ2-7; D is ambiguous. This CDR3 has 11 amino acids. Trimming removed 1 base from V and 4 bases from J, with 5 bases in between. Germline assignment: CDR1 GTSNPN and CDR2 SVGIG (reference sequence).

This chain joins TRBV5-1 and TRBJ2-7; 7 nucleotides match TRBD1. This CDR3 is built from 16 residues. V lost 3 bases, J lost 3 bases, and 12 bases stayed unmatched. The germline V gene encodes CDR1 SGHRS and CDR2 YFSETQ. CDR3 DNA: TGCGCCAGCAGCTCCTCCCCCGGGACAGCATTCTACGAGCAGTACTTC. Amino acids: CASSSSPGTAFYEQYF.

The CDR3 bases are TGTGCCAGCAGCCTTAAGGGACTAGCGGGAATGGAGACCCAGTACTTC. Residues: CASSLKGLAGMETQYF. The chain recombines TRBV11-2 with TRBJ2-5; 13 bases are a match to TRBD2. V lost 5 bases to trimming and J lost 5 bases; unmatched junction nucleotides: 8. CDR3 length: 16 residues. CDR1 and CDR2 (germline): SGHAT, FQNNGV. Based on the CDR3 plus reference TRBV11-2 and TRBJ2-5, the full variable domain is EAGVAQSPRYKIIEKRQSVAFWCNPISGHATLYWYQQILGQGPKLLIQFQNNGVVDDSQLPKDRFSAERLKGVDSTLKIQPAKLEDSAVYLCASSLKGLAGMETQYFGPGTRLLVL.

The chain combines TRBV2 with TRBJ2-3; 8 nucleotides agree with TRBD2. V shed 6 bases, J shed 3 bases, and the junction held 5 bases outside the gene matches. CDR3 length: 14 residues. Germline CDR1 is SNHLY and CDR2 is FYNNEI. CDR3 protein: CASRGTSGTDTQYF. The CDR3 nucleotides are TGTGCCAGCAGAGGGACTAGTGGGACAGATACGCAGTATTTT.

The V gene is TRBV6-1, the J gene TRBJ2-7; TRBD1 might be the D (5 bases). V was cut by 2 bases and J by 0 bases, with 8 bases left in between. Germline values: CDR1 MNHNS, CDR2 SASEGT. The CDR3 has 14 amino acids. CDR3 sequence (DNA): TGTGCCAGCAGTGAACTTGACAGCTCCTACGAGCAGTACTTC. Protein product: CASSELDSSYEQYF.

This chain links TRBV25-1 with TRBJ1-4; a possible D gene is TRBD1 (5 bases). V gave up 4 bases and J gave up 13 bases, with 10 bases separating them. The germline V gene encodes CDR1 MGHDK and CDR2 SYGVNS. This CDR3 has 11 residues. In DNA form, the CDR3 reads TGTGCCAGCAGTGGGGGCAGGGTACTGTTTTTT. Its translation is CASSGGRVLFF.

CDR3 protein: CASSIGFGGLINSPLHF. The CDR3 coding sequence is TGTGCCAGTAGTATTGGTTTTGGGGGACTTATCAATTCACCCCTCCACTTT. This rearrangement joins TRBV19 to TRBJ1-6; D might be TRBD1 (5 bases). Trimming pared 3 bases from V and 7 bases from J, leaving 19 bases between. The germline V gene encodes CDR1 LNHDA and CDR2 SQIVND (reference sequence). The CDR3 extends over 17 amino acids.

This chain links TRBV5-1 with TRBJ1-5; TRBD1 matches at 8 bases. J was trimmed by 2 bases and V by 4 bases; bases with no gene match: 2. The CDR3 is made up of 14 amino acids. The germline V gene encodes CDR1 SGHRS and CDR2 YFSETQ. The CDR3 DNA reads as TGCGCCAGCAGCCCGGGACAGGGCAATCAGCCCCAGCATTTT. Protein product: CASSPGQGNQPQHF.

The chain employs TRBV15 and TRBJ1-6; D is possibly TRBD1 (5 bases). Per germline, CDR1 LNHNV and CDR2 YYDKDF (reference sequence). V dropped 3 bases and J dropped 10 bases, with 19 bases sitting between them. There are 16 residues in the CDR3. CDR3 nucleotides: TGTGCCACCAGCAGCCAATTGGGGCTCCCGAGGTCACCCCTCCACTTT. This encodes CATSSQLGLPRSPLHF.

The V gene is TRBV28, the J gene TRBJ2-3; 8 nucleotides line up with TRBD1. There are 16 residues in the CDR3. Per the germline V gene, CDR1 is MDHEN and CDR2 is SYDVKM. J was trimmed by 4 bases and V by 4 bases; bases with no gene match: 10. The CDR3 loop is CASSSPRTGRPDTQYF. The CDR3 bases are TGTGCCAGCAGTTCCCCGCGGACAGGGCGACCAGATACGCAGTATTTT.

This clone occurred a few times. The rearrangement uses TRBV27 and TRBJ2-7; 11 bases match TRBD2. With 5 bases clipped from V and 0 bases from J, the junction kept 9 bases outside the gene matches. From germline, CDR1 is MNHEY and CDR2 SMNVEV (reference sequence). CDR3 length equals 17 residues. CDR3 sequence: CASSPTRTSGPSYEQYF. CDR3 sequence (DNA): TGTGCCAGCAGTCCCACGCGGACTAGCGGGCCCTCCTACGAGCAGTACTTC.

This clone has just a few counts. This chain connects TRBV5-4 to TRBJ1-5, with D possibly being TRBD1 (6 bases). This CDR3 is 13 amino acids long. Trimming removed 3 bases from V and 5 bases from J, with 9 bases in between. Looked up from germline, CDR1 is SGHNT and CDR2 is YYREEE (reference sequence). CDR3 nucleotides: TGTGCCAGCAGCTCTTCAGGGGATCAGCCCCAGCATTTT. This translates into CASSSSGDQPQHF.

The chain is built from TRBV11-2 and TRBJ1-6; D remains unclear. Germline values: CDR1 SGHAT, CDR2 FQNNGV. V lost 3 bases to trimming and J lost 6 bases, with 9 bases between them. This CDR3 comprises 14 residues. The CDR3 spells CASSFSAGNSPLHF. The CDR3 coding sequence is TGTGCCAGCAGCTTCTCTGCGGGTAATTCACCCCTCCACTTT. The full variable domain, its missing parts supplied by reference TRBV11-2 and TRBJ1-6, is EAGVAQSPRYKIIEKRQSVAFWCNPISGHATLYWYQQILGQGPKLLIQFQNNGVVDDSQLPKDRFSAERLKGVDSTLKIQPAKLEDSAVYLCASSFSAGNSPLHFGNGTRLTVT.

The rearrangement uses TRBV9 and TRBJ2-1; 8 bases are a match to TRBD1. J lost 6 bases, V lost 4 bases, and 6 bases had no gene match. In germline, CDR1 is SGDLS, CDR2 YYNGEE. The CDR3 is 14 amino acids. The CDR3 reads CASSIGQGRNEQFF. The CDR3 DNA reads as TGTGCCAGCAGCATCGGACAGGGACGCAATGAGCAGTTCTTC.

The chain couples TRBV28 to TRBJ1-4; tentative D call: TRBD1 (5 bases). Trimming shortened V by 3 bases and J by 0 bases, and 14 bases separated the two germline ends. Germline V gene data show CDR1 as MDHEN and CDR2 as SYDVKM. The CDR3 totals 17 residues. CDR3 region: CASSFPGGASTNEKLFF. CDR3 DNA sequence: TGTGCCAGCAGTTTTCCCGGAGGGGCTTCAACTAATGAAAAACTGTTTTTT.

This clone was recorded only once. Here the CDR3 reads CASSYNRDRYNEQFF. The CDR3 bases are TGTGCCAGCAGTTACAACAGAGACAGATACAATGAGCAGTTCTTC. This chain links TRBV6-5 with TRBJ2-1, with a possible D match to TRBD1 (5 bases). V was trimmed by 2 bases and J by 4 bases, leaving 12 bases between them. The length of the CDR3 is 15 residues. Per germline, CDR1 MNHEY and CDR2 SVGAGI.

The chain has TRBV23-1 and TRBJ1-1; possible D gene TRBD1, 5 bases. TRBV23-1 is flagged as an ORF with uncertain function. Trimming stripped 2 bases from V and 2 bases from J, with 24 bases between. This CDR3 has 19 residues. This CDR3 reads CASSQRLVRAGRRNTEAFF. The CDR3 DNA is TGCGCCAGCAGTCAACGCTTAGTACGGGCAGGGCGGCGAAACACTGAAGCTTTCTTT.

This sequence joins TRBV29-1 and TRBJ1-3, with D perhaps matching TRBD1 (5 bases). V lost 0 bases to trimming and J lost 4 bases, with 19 bases between them. Per germline, CDR1 SQVTM and CDR2 ANQGSEA. The CDR3 totals 17 residues. The CDR3 sequence: CSVEELRGWERGNTIYF. As DNA, the CDR3 is TGCAGCGTTGAAGAGCTCCGGGGGTGGGAAAGGGGAAACACCATATATTTT.

The rearrangement joins TRBV6-5 to TRBJ2-7; TRBD1 agrees at 7 bases. This CDR3 is built from 13 residues. CDR1 MNHEY and CDR2 SVGAGI come from the germline V gene. With 5 bases clipped from V and 5 bases from J, the junction kept 6 bases outside the gene matches. The CDR3 region has the DNA TGTGCCAGCAGTACAGGGGCCTGGGACGAGCAGTACTTC. It specifies CASSTGAWDEQYF.

This rearrangement joins TRBV6-1 to TRBJ2-3; no firm D call. The CDR3 sequence is 14 residues long. Trimming stripped 2 bases from V and 5 bases from J, with 11 bases between. Germline CDR1 is MNHNS and CDR2 is SASEGT. In nucleotides, the CDR3 is TGTGCCAGCAGTGAACCAGGAATCCGAGATACGCAGTATTTT. Its protein is CASSEPGIRDTQYF.

This chain uses TRBV18 with TRBJ2-2; D perhaps matches TRBD1 (5 bases). Germline lookup yields CDR1 KGHSH and CDR2 LQKENI. Trimming took 6 bases from V and 2 from J, leaving 13 bases between them. The CDR3 extends over 15 amino acids. The CDR3 sequence is CASSLQGQNTGELFF. CDR3 DNA: TGTGCCAGCTCCCTACAAGGACAAAACACCGGGGAGCTGTTTTTT.

The DNA of the CDR3 is TGTGCCAGCAGCCCGGTCCTAGCGGGACTAGAGACCCAGTACTTC. Translation: CASSPVLAGLETQYF. The chain employs TRBV14 and TRBJ2-5; 9 bases agree with TRBD2. J gave up 4 bases and V 4 bases, and 7 bases lay outside the gene matches. This CDR3 region has 15 residues. Germline lookup yields CDR1 SGHDN and CDR2 FVKESK.

J is TRBJ2-5 and V is TRBV5-1, with D tentatively TRBD1 (6 bases). This CDR3 comprises 15 residues. The V and J ends lost 3 bases and 4 bases respectively, with 16 bases between them. Germline loops: CDR1 SGHRS, CDR2 YFSETQ. For the CDR3, the DNA is TGCGCCAGCAGCTCCCCAGGGGCACCCGGAGAGACCCAGTACTTC. Translated: CASSSPGAPGETQYF.